This T cell receptor (beta chain) stems from a study of blood T cell repertoires in COVID-19. V dropped 2 bases and J dropped 4 bases, with 11 bases sitting between them. The CDR3 loop spans 14 amino acids. Germline assignment: CDR1 KGHSH and CDR2 LQKENI. Assay: immunoSEQ multiplex PCR; the TCRdb copy retains only in-frame clones and omits some. The table records approximately 260,000 clones, about 87% of them present only once. The chain uses TRBV18 and TRBJ1-2; a weak D match, TRBD1 (5 bases). The TCR sequence derives from a human donor in a cohort sampled during active COVID-19. Input material: peripheral blood. CDR3: CASSPGALGYGYTF. For the CDR3, the DNA is TGTGCCAGCTCACCAGGGGCGCTTGGCTATGGCTACACCTTC.